Here is one T cell receptor beta chain with its context. Antigen specificity is unknown. Trimming left V 8 bases short and J 5 bases short, with 13 bases between. Germline CDR1 is LNHDA and CDR2 is SQIVND (reference sequence). The length of the CDR3 is 13 residues. The data stem from a study of T cells in narcolepsy. Regarding the study as a whole: Autoreactive clonotypes reportedly recurred in blood of same and different patients, not controls. Autoreactive HCRT-specific and TRIB2-specific clonotypes were marked in same-patient CSF-versus-blood CD4+ comparisons.

The table came from immunoSEQ multiplex PCR; TCRdb's copy has only in-frame clones and leaves some out. This table holds over 20,000 clones, about 90% found once. The sequencing input was CD45RA- memory CD4+ T cells from PBMCs. The receptor was isolated from a human donor with narcolepsy. This chain joins TRBV19 and TRBJ1-5; tentative D call: TRBD1 (5 bases). In nucleotides, the CDR3 is TGTGCCAGTGGGGCAAGGGCGTATCAGCCCCAGCATTTT. As protein: CASGARAYQPQHF.